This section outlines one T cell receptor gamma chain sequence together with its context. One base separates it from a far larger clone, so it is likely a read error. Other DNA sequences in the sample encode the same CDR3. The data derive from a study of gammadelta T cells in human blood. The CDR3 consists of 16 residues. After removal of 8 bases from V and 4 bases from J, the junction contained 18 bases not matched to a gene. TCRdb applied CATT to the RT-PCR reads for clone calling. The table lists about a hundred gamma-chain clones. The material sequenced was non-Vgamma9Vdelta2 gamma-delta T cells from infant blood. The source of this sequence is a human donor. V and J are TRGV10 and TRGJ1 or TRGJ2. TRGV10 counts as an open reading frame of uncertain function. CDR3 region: CAAWDPSANRYYKKLF. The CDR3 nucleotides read TGTGCTGCGTGGGATCCATCAGCGAACCGATATTATAAGAAACTCTTT.